The 32 T cell receptor beta chains in this list originate from one sample, sequenced in a study of T cells in Graves' hyperthyroidism and ophthalmopathy. Amplified TCR beta CDR3 regions came from RNA transcripts. A first-round RT-PCR of the TCR CDR3 used the HTBI primer set. TCRdb ran MiXCR on the multiplex PCR reads and lists one entry per CDR3 protein. The top ten hold over 45% of the sample, which has more than 450,000 distinct CDR3 sequences, nearly 20% seen once. Sequenced sample: blood. The receptors shown here come from a man aged 35 to 55 with Graves' ophthalmopathy.

This clonotype was seen many times. The rearrangement uses TRBV18 and TRBJ2-3, with D tentatively TRBD1 (5 bases). CDR1 and CDR2 (germline): KGHSH, LQKENI. V lost 6 bases and J 5 bases, leaving 15 bases between the germline ends. The CDR3 sequence is 14 residues long. The CDR3 sequence is CASSLPRGRDTQYF. The CDR3 DNA follows: TGTGCCAGCTCGCTCCCTAGGGGCCGAGATACGCAGTATTTT. The full variable domain, with the rest looked up from reference TRBV18 and TRBJ2-3, is NAGVMQNPRHLVRRRGQEARLRCSPMKGHSHVYWYRQLPEEGLKFMVYLQKENIIDESGMPKERFSAEFPKEGPSILRIQQVVRGDSAAYFCASSLPRGRDTQYFGPGTRLTVL.

V usage is TRBV27 and J usage is TRBJ2-1; 10 bases map to TRBD2. Trimming at V came to 3 bases and at J to 1 base, leaving 9 bases not matched to a gene. The CDR3 loop spans 18 amino acids. The germline V gene has CDR1 MNHEY and CDR2 SMNVEV (reference sequence). CDR3 loop: CASSFSSGRALSYNEQFF. DNA for the CDR3: TGTGCCAGCAGTTTTTCGAGCGGGAGGGCCCTGTCCTACAATGAGCAGTTCTTC.

This clonotype was observed at least ten times. The V gene is TRBV11-2, the J gene TRBJ2-5; no firm D call. The length of the CDR3 is 13 residues. Looked up from germline, CDR1 is SGHAT and CDR2 is FQNNGV. Trimming removed 6 bases from V and 0 bases from J, with 8 bases in between. The CDR3 coding sequence is TGTGCCAGCAGTTTCAAGTACCAAGAGACCCAGTACTTC. Translating it yields CASSFKYQETQYF.

V is TRBV5-4 and J is TRBJ2-3; D gene ambiguous. The CDR3 covers 16 residues. CDR1 SGHNT and CDR2 YYREEE come from the germline V gene (reference sequence). V lost 4 bases, J lost 2 bases, and 17 bases lay in between. This CDR3 reads CASSGVRADPTDTQYF. CDR3 bases: TGTGCCAGCAGCGGGGTCCGGGCAGACCCCACAGATACGCAGTATTTT.

The table lists this clonotype with a few counts. The chain employs TRBV5-1 and TRBJ2-7, with 8 bases aligning to TRBD1. V shed 4 bases, J shed 2 bases, and the junction held 8 bases outside the gene matches. Germline lookup yields CDR1 SGHRS and CDR2 YFSETQ. CDR3 size: 15 residues. The chain's CDR3 is CASSQGQANTYEQYF. The CDR3 DNA is TGCGCCAGCAGCCAGGGACAGGCCAATACCTACGAGCAGTACTTC.

CDR3 nucleotides: TGTGCCACCAGCATCTTCACCAATGAGCAGTTCTTC. This encodes CATSIFTNEQFF. The chain carries TRBV15 and TRBJ2-1; D not resolved. The CDR3 consists of 12 residues. The germline CDR1 and CDR2 sequences are LNHNV and YYDKDF (reference sequence). Trimming cost V 4 bases and J 6 bases, with 7 bases left between them.

CDR3: CASSQGVGGLQPQHF. CDR3 in DNA: TGTGCCAGCAGTCAAGGGGTTGGAGGGCTCCAGCCCCAGCATTTT. The V call is TRBV6-1, the J call TRBJ1-5; D might be TRBD1 (5 bases). Trimming pared 5 bases from V and 7 bases from J, leaving 18 bases between. This CDR3 has 15 amino acids. Germline V lookup: CDR1 MNHNS, CDR2 SASEGT.

There are many counts of this clonotype. This sequence joins TRBV27 and TRBJ2-7, with D perhaps TRBD1 (5 bases). This CDR3 is 14 amino acids long. With 6 bases removed from V and 1 base from J, the gap between germline ends came to 13 bases. The germline V gene encodes CDR1 MNHEY and CDR2 SMNVEV (reference sequence). Here the CDR3 DNA reads TGTGCCAGCAGCGGTGGGGCAGGGTCCTACGAGCAGTACTTC. Translating it yields CASSGGAGSYEQYF.

The CDR3 nucleotides read TGTGCCAGCAAAGGTACGCCGGGGGTGCGGGACACCAACTCTGGGGCCAACGTCCTGACTTTC. Protein sequence: CASKGTPGVRDTNSGANVLTF. This sequence joins TRBV6-2 or TRBV6-3 and TRBJ2-6; D may be TRBD1 or TRBD2 (6 bases each). Germline V gene lookup returns CDR1 MNHEY and CDR2 SVGEGT. The CDR3 has 21 amino acids. Trimming stripped 7 bases from V and 0 bases from J, with 28 bases between.

This clonotype was found many times. V and J are TRBV7-9 and TRBJ2-2; perhaps TRBD2 as D (6 bases). Germline-derived CDR1 and CDR2 are SEHNR and FQNEAQ (reference sequence). The CDR3 contains 14 residues. V was shortened by 3 bases and J by 5 bases, with 10 bases between the two germline ends. Here the CDR3 DNA reads TGTGCCAGCAGCTTCGAGCGGGCAACCGGGGAGCTGTTTTTT. This sequence encodes CASSFERATGELFF.

The chain recombines TRBV4-1 with TRBJ1-3; D possibly corresponds to TRBD1 (6 bases). CDR1 and CDR2 (germline): MGHRA, YSYEKL. The CDR3 has 18 residues. Trimming left V 3 bases short and J 0 bases short, with 18 bases between. Here the CDR3 DNA reads TGCGCCAGCAGCCATCTCGTCCGACAGGAGAGCTCTGGAAACACCATATATTTT. Its translation: CASSHLVRQESSGNTIYF.

This clonotype was counted many times. The chain employs TRBV15 and TRBJ1-1; 7 bases match TRBD1. Germline assignment: CDR1 LNHNV and CDR2 YYDKDF (reference sequence). Germline trimming cut 2 bases from V and 3 bases from J; bases unmatched to any gene: 3. This CDR3 comprises 14 residues. This CDR3 reads CATSRTGQHTEAFF. In DNA, the CDR3 is TGTGCCACCAGCAGAACGGGACAGCACACTGAAGCTTTCTTT. Full variable domain (rest looked up from reference TRBV15 and TRBJ1-1): DAMVIQNPRYQVTQFGKPVTLSCSQTLNHNVMYWYQQKSSQAPKLLFHYYDKDFNNEADTPDNFQSRRPNTSFCFLDIRSPGLGDTAMYLCATSRTGQHTEAFFGQGTRLTVV.

The chain is built from TRBV5-1 and TRBJ1-3, with 7 bases lining up with TRBD1. The V gene's germline CDR1 is SGHRS and CDR2 YFSETQ. Trimming removed 5 bases from V and 4 bases from J; junction bases left unmatched: 6. This CDR3 is 14 amino acids long. The CDR3 sequence: CASSTGVEGNTIYF. For the CDR3, the DNA is TGCGCCAGCAGTACAGGGGTGGAAGGAAACACCATATATTTT.

This clonotype was detected a few times. The chain employs TRBV12-3 or TRBV12-4 and TRBJ2-7; no definite D call. Trimming took 3 bases from V and 2 from J, leaving 11 bases between them. The CDR3 covers 14 residues. The CDR3, as DNA: TGTGCCAGCAGTTTCCCCAGTTCCCCCTACGAGCAGTACTTC. This codes for CASSFPSSPYEQYF.

The chain is built from TRBV27 and TRBJ2-3; D perhaps matches TRBD1 (6 bases). V was clipped by 7 bases and J by 2 bases, with 16 bases between them. Germline V gives CDR1 MNHEY, CDR2 SMNVEV (reference sequence). This CDR3 spans 15 amino acids. The CDR3 nucleotides read TGTGCCAGCACCACAACAGGGCGCTTCACAGATACGCAGTATTTT. It codes for CASTTTGRFTDTQYF.

This clonotype was seen at least ten times. The V gene is TRBV5-1, the J gene TRBJ2-1, with TRBD1 matching over 9 bases. This CDR3 has 15 amino acids. Germline V lookup: CDR1 SGHRS, CDR2 YFSETQ. The V segment lost 0 bases and the J segment 7 bases; nucleotides outside the gene matches: 5. The CDR3 is CASSLGDRAPNEQFF. In DNA, the CDR3 is TGCGCCAGCAGCTTGGGGGACAGGGCCCCGAATGAGCAGTTCTTC.

The genes are TRBV9 and TRBJ2-5; D not resolved. CDR3 length: 12 amino acids. V shed 4 bases and J shed 4 bases, with 8 bases lying between them. Germline loops: CDR1 SGDLS, CDR2 YYNGEE. The CDR3 coding sequence is TGTGCCAGCAGCACTACCCGAGAGACCCAGTACTTC. It yields the protein CASSTTRETQYF.

This clonotype showed up many times. The chain is built from TRBV2 and TRBJ2-2; D is uncertain. V shed 6 bases and J shed 0 bases, with 20 bases lying between them. Germline loops: CDR1 SNHLY, CDR2 FYNNEI. The CDR3 has 18 amino acids. This chain's CDR3 is CASSQPDKGPPNTGELFF. CDR3 coding DNA: TGTGCCAGCAGCCAACCCGATAAAGGTCCCCCGAACACCGGGGAGCTGTTTTTT.

This clonotype was observed many times. The chain is built from TRBV20-1 and TRBJ2-1, with TRBD2 matching 8 bases. Losses at the gene ends were 3 bases for V and 5 bases for J; bases not matched to a gene: 6. This CDR3 is 14 amino acids long. In germline, CDR1 is DFQATT, CDR2 SNEGSKA (reference sequence). The CDR3 nucleotides read TGCAGTGCTAGTAGGGCGGGGGGAGACAATGAGCAGTTCTTC. It encodes CSASRAGGDNEQFF.

CDR3 nucleotide sequence: TGTGCCAGCAGCTTAGCAGTTCCCGCAACTAATGAAAAACTGTTTTTT. It is translated as CASSLAVPATNEKLFF. This chain joins TRBV7-2 and TRBJ1-4; D remains unclear. Germline CDR1 SGHTA, CDR2 FQGNSA. The V gene lost 0 bases and the J gene lost 0 bases, with 8 bases spanning the gap. The CDR3 spans 16 residues.

With respect to this clonotype: This may be a read error: a much more frequent sequence differs by one nucleotide. The J gene is TRBJ1-2, the V gene TRBV10-3; D is unresolved. There are 14 residues in the CDR3. Per germline, CDR1 ENHRY and CDR2 SYGVKD. CDR3 sequence: CATSDEGRNYGYTF. Written as DNA, the CDR3 is TGTGCCACCAGTGACGAAGGCCGTAACTATGGCTACACCTTC.

V and J are TRBV12-5 and TRBJ2-1; D is perhaps TRBD1 (6 bases). In germline, CDR1 is LGHNT, CDR2 FRNRAP. CDR3 length: 15 amino acids. Trimming cost V 0 bases and J 6 bases, with 12 bases left between them. CDR3 in DNA: TGTGCTAGTGGTTTGGTAACAGGGTGGGGCAATGAGCAGTTCTTC. It translates to CASGLVTGWGNEQFF.

The J gene is TRBJ1-5, the V gene TRBV5-8, with D possibly TRBD1 on 6 matching bases. Germline values: CDR1 SGHTS, CDR2 YDEGEE. This CDR3 region has 17 residues. The V gene lost 1 base and the J gene lost 3 bases, with 17 bases spanning the gap. CDR3 sequence: CASSLPQGSGINQPQHF. CDR3 bases: TGTGCCAGCAGCTTGCCCCAGGGGTCGGGCATCAATCAGCCCCAGCATTTT.

This clonotype was recorded only once. V and J are TRBV10-3 and TRBJ2-1; 7 nucleotides agree with TRBD1. The CDR3 extends over 16 amino acids. Germline-derived CDR1 and CDR2 are ENHRY and SYGVKD. J lost 3 bases, V lost 4 bases, and 9 bases had no gene match. CDR3 in DNA: TGTGCCATCAGTGCCAAGGGGGACAGCTACTACAATGAGCAGTTCTTC. This sequence encodes CAISAKGDSYYNEQFF.

The rearrangement joins TRBV6-1 to TRBJ2-5, with 9 nucleotides matching TRBD2. After removal of 4 bases from V and 3 bases from J, the junction contained 6 bases not matched to a gene. CDR1 is MNHNS and CDR2 is SASEGT in the germline V gene. This CDR3 has 15 amino acids. The CDR3 loop reads CASSVTAGGKETQYF. CDR3 nucleotide sequence: TGTGCCAGCAGTGTAACGGCGGGAGGGAAAGAGACCCAGTACTTC.

This clonotype was observed at least ten times. This chain links TRBV14 with TRBJ2-2; TRBD1 aligns across 7 bases. Germline V lookup: CDR1 SGHDN, CDR2 FVKESK. V gave up 6 bases and J gave up 0 bases; unmatched junction bases: 4. This CDR3 spans 15 amino acids. The CDR3 DNA follows: TGTGCCAGCAGTAGGACAGGAGCGAACACCGGGGAGCTGTTTTTT. It encodes CASSRTGANTGELFF.

This clonotype occurred a few times. The rearrangement uses TRBV6-5 and TRBJ2-2; 7 nucleotides agree with TRBD1. CDR3 length: 15 amino acids. V lost 4 bases to trimming and J lost 1 base; unmatched junction nucleotides: 3. Germline assignment: CDR1 MNHEY and CDR2 SVGAGI. CDR3 residues: CASSSGTENTGELFF. DNA for the CDR3: TGTGCCAGCAGTTCCGGGACAGAGAACACCGGGGAGCTGTTTTTT.

In its sample, this clonotype was seen a few times. CDR3 sequence (DNA): TGTGCCAGCAAGCATCGAGGACAGGGGGCCACCGGGGAGCTGTTTTTT. It is translated as CASKHRGQGATGELFF. This chain uses TRBV12-3 or TRBV12-4 with TRBJ2-2, with 11 bases fitting TRBD1. Trimming at V came to 7 bases and at J to 4 bases, leaving 8 bases not matched to a gene. The CDR3 consists of 16 residues.

The sample holds one count of this clonotype. This rearrangement joins TRBV14 to TRBJ2-1, with 14 bases that match TRBD2. J lost 8 bases, V lost 3 bases, and 9 bases had no gene match. The CDR3 runs to 17 residues. The V gene's germline CDR1 is SGHDN and CDR2 FVKESK. The CDR3 region has the DNA TGTGCCAGCAGCCAGTCCGGGACTAGCGGGAGAGGGCATGAGCAGTTCTTC. It is translated as CASSQSGTSGRGHEQFF.

This clonotype occurred a few times. This chain connects TRBV6-1 to TRBJ1-1; D gene uncertain. This CDR3 region has 14 residues. In germline, CDR1 is MNHNS, CDR2 SASEGT. The ends were cut back, 4 bases at V and 0 bases at J, with 9 bases in the middle. DNA of the CDR3: TGTGCCAGCAGTGGCGTAGACATGAACACTGAAGCTTTCTTT. Translating it yields CASSGVDMNTEAFF.

This clonotype was recorded many times. The rearrangement joins TRBV11-3 to TRBJ2-7; 8 bases are shared with TRBD1. There are 15 residues in the CDR3. Germline V gene data show CDR1 as SGHNT and CDR2 as YENEEA. The trim removed 5 bases at V and 0 bases at J, leaving 6 bases unmatched. The CDR3 here is CASSLQTGDSYEQYF. The CDR3 DNA is TGTGCCAGCAGCCTACAGACAGGGGACTCCTACGAGCAGTACTTC.

The V gene is TRBV2, the J gene TRBJ2-3; D perhaps matches TRBD2 (6 bases). CDR3 size: 14 residues. V was pared by 3 bases and J by 0 bases, with 7 bases between. Germline V gene data show CDR1 as SNHLY and CDR2 as FYNNEI. The CDR3 protein is CASSEGLSTDTQYF. CDR3 sequence (DNA): TGTGCCAGCAGTGAGGGACTTAGCACAGATACGCAGTATTTT.